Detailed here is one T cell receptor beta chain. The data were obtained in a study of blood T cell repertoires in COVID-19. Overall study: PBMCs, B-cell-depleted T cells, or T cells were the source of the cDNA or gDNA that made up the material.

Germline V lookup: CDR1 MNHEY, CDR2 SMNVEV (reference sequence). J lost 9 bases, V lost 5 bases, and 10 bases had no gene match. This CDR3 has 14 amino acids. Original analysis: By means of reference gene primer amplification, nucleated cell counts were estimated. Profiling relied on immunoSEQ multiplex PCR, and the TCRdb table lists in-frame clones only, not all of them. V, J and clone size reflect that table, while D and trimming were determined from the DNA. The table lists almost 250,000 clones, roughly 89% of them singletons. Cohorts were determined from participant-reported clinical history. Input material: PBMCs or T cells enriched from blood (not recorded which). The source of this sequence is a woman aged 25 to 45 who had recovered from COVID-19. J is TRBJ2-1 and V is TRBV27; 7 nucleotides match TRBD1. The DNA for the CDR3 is TGTGCCAGCAGTGGGAGACAGGGCTCGAGTGAGCAGTTCTTC. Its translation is CASSGRQGSSEQFF.